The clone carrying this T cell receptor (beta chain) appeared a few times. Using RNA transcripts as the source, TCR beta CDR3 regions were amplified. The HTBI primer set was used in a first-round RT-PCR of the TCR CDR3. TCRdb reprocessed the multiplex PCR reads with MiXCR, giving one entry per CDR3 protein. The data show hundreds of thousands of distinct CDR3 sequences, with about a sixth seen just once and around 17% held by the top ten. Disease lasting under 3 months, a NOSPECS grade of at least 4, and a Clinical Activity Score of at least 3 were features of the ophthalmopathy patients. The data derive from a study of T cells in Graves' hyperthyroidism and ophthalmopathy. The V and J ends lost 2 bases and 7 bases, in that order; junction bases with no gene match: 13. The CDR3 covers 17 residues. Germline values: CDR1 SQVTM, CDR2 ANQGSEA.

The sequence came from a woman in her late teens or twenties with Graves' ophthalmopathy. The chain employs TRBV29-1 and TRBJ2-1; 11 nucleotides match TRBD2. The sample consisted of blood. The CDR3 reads CSVEPSELAGVGNEQFF. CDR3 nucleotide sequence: TGCAGCGTTGAACCCTCCGAACTAGCGGGAGTGGGTAATGAGCAGTTCTTC.